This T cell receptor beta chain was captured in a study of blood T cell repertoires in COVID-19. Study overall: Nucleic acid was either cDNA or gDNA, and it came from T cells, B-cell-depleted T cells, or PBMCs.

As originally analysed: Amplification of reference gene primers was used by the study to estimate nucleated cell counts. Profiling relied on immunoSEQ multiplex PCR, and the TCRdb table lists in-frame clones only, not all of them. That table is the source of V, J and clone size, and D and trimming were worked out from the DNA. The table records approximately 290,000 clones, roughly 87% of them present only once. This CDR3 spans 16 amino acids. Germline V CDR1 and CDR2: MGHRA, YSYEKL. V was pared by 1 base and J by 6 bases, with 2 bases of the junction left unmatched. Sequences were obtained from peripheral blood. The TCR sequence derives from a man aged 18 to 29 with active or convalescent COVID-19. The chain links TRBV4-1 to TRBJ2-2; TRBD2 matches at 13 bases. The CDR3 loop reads CASSQGTSGRAGELFF. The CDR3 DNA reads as TGCGCCAGCAGCCAAGGGACTAGCGGGAGAGCCGGGGAGCTGTTTTTT.